Shown below are 3 T cell receptor beta chains from a single sample sequenced in a study of CD8+CD57+ T cells in acquired aplastic anemia. The template for TCR beta VDJ and CDR3 sequence profiling was genomic DNA. TCRdb fed the reads into MiXCR, producing one record per CDR3 protein. The sample yields about 160,000 distinct CDR3 sequences, about 48% seen once. Sample: sorted CD4+, CD8+, or CD8+CD57+ T cells (not recorded which) from PBMCs. The receptors shown here come from a human donor in good health.

This clonotype was recorded at least ten times. The chain links TRBV10-3 to TRBJ1-5; D ambiguous. V was pared by 0 bases and J by 4 bases, with 4 bases between. Germline V gene data show CDR1 as ENHRY and CDR2 as SYGVKD. The CDR3 spans 13 residues. CDR3 in DNA: TGTGCCATCAGTGAGTCGGGGAATCAGCCCCAGCATTTT. It is translated as CAISESGNQPQHF.

Many counts were recorded for this clonotype. The chain links TRBV12-3 or TRBV12-4 to TRBJ1-5; 7 positions agree with TRBD1. This CDR3 is built from 16 residues. The V segment lost 5 bases and the J segment 2 bases; nucleotides outside the gene matches: 9. CDR3 sequence: CASSAAGTGGNQPQHF. The CDR3 DNA sequence: TGTGCCAGCAGTGCCGCGGGTACAGGGGGCAATCAGCCCCAGCATTTT.

This clonotype was observed many times. V is TRBV7-2 and J is TRBJ1-1; D uncertain. CDR1 is SGHTA, CDR2 FQGNSA, per germline. The CDR3 extends over 14 amino acids. The V end lost 2 bases, the J end lost 0 bases, and 7 bases lay between the germline ends. In nucleotides, the CDR3 is TGTGCCAGCAGCTTATCAGCGTTGAACACTGAAGCTTTCTTT. Protein: CASSLSALNTEAFF.